This is a list of T cell receptor beta chains from one sample in a study of neurological immune-mediated disorders. TCRdb reprocessed the 5' RACE reads via MiXCR and lists one record per CDR3 protein. The sample has tens of thousands of distinct CDR3 sequences, 11% seen once; the top ten hold 1.5% to 2%. Source material: PBMCs. The receptors come from a man in his 60s in good health. Both conserved end residues are part of each CDR3. Each record gives: D gene, V gene, clone size, J gene, CDR3 protein, CDR3 DNA. D genes are given only for firm matches. Rows may omit the clone size; those that give it use once, few, many or a size class.

D: -
V: TRBV5-1
size: many
J: TRBJ2-7
CDR3: CASSPRTETYEQYF
DNA: TGCGCCAGCAGCCCTCGGACAGAAACCTACGAGCAGTACTTC

D: -
V: TRBV10-3
size: -
J: TRBJ1-5
CDR3: CAISDLHGSQPQHF
DNA: TGTGCCATCAGTGACTTACATGGGTCCCAGCCCCAGCATTTT

D: -
V: TRBV20-1
size: many
J: TRBJ2-2
CDR3: CSARGHKAQGGISGELFF
DNA: TGCAGTGCTAGAGGACACAAGGCACAAGGGGGGATATCCGGGGAGCTGTTTTTT

D: -
V: TRBV10-3
size: many
J: TRBJ1-5
CDR3: CAISVGARGQPQHF
DNA: TGTGCCATCAGTGTTGGTGCCCGCGGGCAGCCCCAGCATTTT

D: -
V: TRBV3-2
size: many
J: TRBJ2-1
CDR3: CASSRRNDSPGQRLYNEQFF
DNA: TGTGCCAGCAGCCGAAGGAATGATTCACCGGGACAGAGACTCTACAATGAGCAGTTCTTC

D: -
V: TRBV11-2
size: many
J: TRBJ2-5
CDR3: CASSLGGGLGRETQYF
DNA: TGTGCCAGCAGCTTAGGAGGGGGACTTGGAAGAGAGACCCAGTACTTC

D: TRBD1
V: TRBV7-2
size: many
J: TRBJ1-6
CDR3: CASSRYLRTGSSSSYNSPLHF
DNA: TGTGCCAGCAGCCGTTACCTGCGGACAGGGTCCTCTAGCTCCTATAATTCACCCCTCCACTTT

D: TRBD1
V: TRBV19
size: few
J: TRBJ1-2
CDR3: CASRQRDRGYGYTF
DNA: TGTGCCAGTAGACAAAGGGACAGGGGTTACGGCTACACCTTC

D: -
V: TRBV5-5
size: many
J: TRBJ2-6
CDR3: CASREQGTGANVLTF
DNA: TGTGCCAGCAGGGAACAGGGAACTGGGGCCAACGTCCTGACTTTC

D: -
V: TRBV20-1
size: many
J: TRBJ1-1
CDR3: CSASRSGVNTEAFF
DNA: TGCAGTGCTAGTCGGTCTGGGGTGAACACTGAAGCTTTCTTT